This T cell receptor beta chain was sequenced in a study of blood T cells in healthy people across ages. Sample-barcoded 5' priming and a J-beta primer mix drove a second PCR of roughly 7 to 11 cycles. TCRdb redid the calling of the 5' RACE reads with MiXCR, one entry per CDR3 protein. Among more than 700,000 distinct CDR3 sequences listed, less than 70% were seen once. This CDR3 is built from 16 residues. Sequenced material: blood. This clonotype was obtained from an elderly man in good health. This rearrangement joins TRBV21-1 to TRBJ2-4; no DNA check was done on the table's D call, TRBD1. TRBV21-1 is marked as a pseudogene. The CDR3 nucleotides are TGTGCCAGCAGCACGCGAGACAGGGCGGAGAGAAACATTCAGTACTTC. It yields the protein CASSTRDRAERNIQYF.